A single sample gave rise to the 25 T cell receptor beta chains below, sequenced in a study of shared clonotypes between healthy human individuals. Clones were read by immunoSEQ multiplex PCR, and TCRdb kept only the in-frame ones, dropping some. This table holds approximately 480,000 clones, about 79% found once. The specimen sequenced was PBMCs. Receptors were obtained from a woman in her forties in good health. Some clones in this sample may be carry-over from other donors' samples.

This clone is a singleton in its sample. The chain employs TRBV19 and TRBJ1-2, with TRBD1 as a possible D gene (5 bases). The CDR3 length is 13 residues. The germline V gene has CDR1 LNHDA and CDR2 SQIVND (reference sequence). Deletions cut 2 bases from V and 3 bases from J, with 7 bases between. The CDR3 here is CASSIQGDYGYTF. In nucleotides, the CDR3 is TGTGCCAGTAGTATACAGGGTGACTATGGCTACACCTTC. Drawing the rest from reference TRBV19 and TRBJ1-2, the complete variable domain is DGGITQSPKYLFRKEGQNVTLSCEQNLNHDAMYWYRQDPGQGLRLIYYSQIVNDFQKGDIAEGYSVSREKKESFPLTVTSAQKNPTAFYLCASSIQGDYGYTFGSGTRLTVV.

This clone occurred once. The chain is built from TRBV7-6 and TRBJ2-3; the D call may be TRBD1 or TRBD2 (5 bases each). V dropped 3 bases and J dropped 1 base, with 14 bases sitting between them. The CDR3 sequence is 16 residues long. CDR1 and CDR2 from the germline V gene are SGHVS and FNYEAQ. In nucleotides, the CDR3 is TGTGCCAGCAGCTTGGGGGTAGTGCTTGGCACAGATACGCAGTATTTT. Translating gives CASSLGVVLGTDTQYF.

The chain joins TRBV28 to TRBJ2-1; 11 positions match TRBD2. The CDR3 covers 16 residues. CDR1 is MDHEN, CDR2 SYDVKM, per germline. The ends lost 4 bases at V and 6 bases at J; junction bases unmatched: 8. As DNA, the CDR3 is TGTGCCAGCAGTTCGACTAGCGGGGCGGTCGGCAATGAGCAGTTCTTC. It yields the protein CASSSTSGAVGNEQFF. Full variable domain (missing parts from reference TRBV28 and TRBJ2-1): DVKVTQSSRYLVKRTGEKVFLECVQDMDHENMFWYRQDPGLGLRLIYFSYDVKMKEKGDIPEGYSVSREKKERFSLILESASTNQTSMYLCASSSTSGAVGNEQFFGPGTRLTVL.

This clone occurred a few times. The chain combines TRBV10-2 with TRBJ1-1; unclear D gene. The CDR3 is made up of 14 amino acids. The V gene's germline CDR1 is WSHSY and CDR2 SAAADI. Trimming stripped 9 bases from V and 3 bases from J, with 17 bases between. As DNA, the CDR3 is TGCGCCAGTTCTCGGGGAGGCGGGGACACTGAAGCTTTCTTT. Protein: CASSRGGGDTEAFF.

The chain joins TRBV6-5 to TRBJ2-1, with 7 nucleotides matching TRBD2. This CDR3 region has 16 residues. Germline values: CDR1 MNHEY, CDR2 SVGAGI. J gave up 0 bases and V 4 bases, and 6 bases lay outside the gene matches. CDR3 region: CASSSRTSNSYNEQFF. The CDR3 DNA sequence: TGTGCCAGCAGTTCCCGGACTAGTAACTCCTACAATGAGCAGTTCTTC.

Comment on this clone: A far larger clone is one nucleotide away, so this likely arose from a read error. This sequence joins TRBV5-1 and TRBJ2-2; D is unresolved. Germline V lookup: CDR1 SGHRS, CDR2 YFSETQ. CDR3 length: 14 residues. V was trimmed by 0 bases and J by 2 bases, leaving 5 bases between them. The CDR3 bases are TGCGCCAGCAGCTTGGCCGATAACACCGGGGAGCTGTTTTTT. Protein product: CASSLADNTGELFF.

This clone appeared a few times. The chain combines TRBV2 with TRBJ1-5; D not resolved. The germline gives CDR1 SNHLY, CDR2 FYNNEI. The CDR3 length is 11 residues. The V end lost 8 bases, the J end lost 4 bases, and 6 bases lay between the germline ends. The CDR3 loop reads CASGRNQPQHF. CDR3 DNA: TGTGCCAGCGGTCGGAATCAGCCCCAGCATTTT.

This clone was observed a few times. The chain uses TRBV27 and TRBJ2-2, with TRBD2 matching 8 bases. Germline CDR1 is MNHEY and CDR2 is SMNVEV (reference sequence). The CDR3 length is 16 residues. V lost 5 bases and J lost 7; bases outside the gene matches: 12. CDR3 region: CASSPYGSGGGGELFF. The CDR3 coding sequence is TGTGCCAGCAGTCCTTATGGGTCCGGGGGGGGCGGGGAGCTGTTTTTT.

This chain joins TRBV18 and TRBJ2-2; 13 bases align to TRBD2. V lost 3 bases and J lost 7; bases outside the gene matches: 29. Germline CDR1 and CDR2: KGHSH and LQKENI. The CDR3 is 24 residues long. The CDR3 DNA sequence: TGTGCCAGCTCACCCCAGCCGGGACAGAATGACCAGTGGACTAGCGGGAGCGTGGTCGGGGAGCTGTTTTTT. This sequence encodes CASSPQPGQNDQWTSGSVVGELFF.

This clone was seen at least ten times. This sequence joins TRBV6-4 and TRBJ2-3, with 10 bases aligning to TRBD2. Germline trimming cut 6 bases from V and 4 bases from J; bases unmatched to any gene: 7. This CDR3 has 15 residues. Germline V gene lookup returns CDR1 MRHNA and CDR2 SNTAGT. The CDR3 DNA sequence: TGTGCCAGCAGGAGGACTAGCGGAGGACCAGATACGCAGTATTTT. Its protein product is CASRRTSGGPDTQYF.

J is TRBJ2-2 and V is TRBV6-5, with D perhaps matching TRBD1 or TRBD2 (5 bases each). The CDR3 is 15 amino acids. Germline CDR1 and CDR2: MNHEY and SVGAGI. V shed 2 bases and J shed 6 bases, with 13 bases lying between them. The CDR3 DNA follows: TGTGCCAGCAGTTACCTCGGGACCGCCCCCGGGGAGCTGTTTTTT. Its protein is CASSYLGTAPGELFF.

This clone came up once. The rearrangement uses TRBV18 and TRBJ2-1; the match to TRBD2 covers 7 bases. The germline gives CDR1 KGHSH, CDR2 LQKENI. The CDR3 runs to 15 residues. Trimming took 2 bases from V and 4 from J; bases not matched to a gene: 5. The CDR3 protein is CASSPTGGRYNEQFF. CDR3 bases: TGTGCCAGCTCACCAACGGGGGGACGATACAATGAGCAGTTCTTC.

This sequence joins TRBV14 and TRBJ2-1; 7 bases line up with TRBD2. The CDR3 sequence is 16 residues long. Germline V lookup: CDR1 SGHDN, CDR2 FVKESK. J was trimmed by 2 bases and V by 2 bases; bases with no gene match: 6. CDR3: CASSQREGTPYNEQFF. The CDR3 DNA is TGTGCCAGCAGCCAAAGGGAGGGGACTCCCTACAATGAGCAGTTCTTC. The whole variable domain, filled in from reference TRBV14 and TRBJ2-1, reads EAGVTQFPSHSVIEKGQTVTLRCDPISGHDNLYWYRRVMGKEIKFLLHFVKESKQDESGMPNNRFLAERTGGTYSTLKVQPAELEDSGVYFCASSQREGTPYNEQFFGPGTRLTVL.

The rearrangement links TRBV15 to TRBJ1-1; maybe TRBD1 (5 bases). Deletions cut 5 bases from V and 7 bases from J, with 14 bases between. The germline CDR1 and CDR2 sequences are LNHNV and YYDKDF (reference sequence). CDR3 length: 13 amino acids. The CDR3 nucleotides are TGTGCCACCAGCTACCTCCTGGGGGGTGAAGCTTTCTTT. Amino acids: CATSYLLGGEAFF.

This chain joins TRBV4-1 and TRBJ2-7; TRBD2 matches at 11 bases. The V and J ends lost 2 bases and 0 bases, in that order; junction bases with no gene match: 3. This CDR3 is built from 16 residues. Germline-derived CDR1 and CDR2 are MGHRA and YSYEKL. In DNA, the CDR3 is TGCGCCAGCAGCCAACGACTAGCGGGACCCTCCTACGAGCAGTACTTC. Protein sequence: CASSQRLAGPSYEQYF.

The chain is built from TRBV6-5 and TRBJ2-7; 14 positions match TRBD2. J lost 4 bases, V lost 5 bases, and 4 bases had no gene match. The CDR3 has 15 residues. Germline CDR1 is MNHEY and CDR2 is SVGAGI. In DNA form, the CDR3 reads TGTGCCAGCAGTGCCCGGACTAGCGGGAGGTACGAGCAGTACTTC. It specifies CASSARTSGRYEQYF.

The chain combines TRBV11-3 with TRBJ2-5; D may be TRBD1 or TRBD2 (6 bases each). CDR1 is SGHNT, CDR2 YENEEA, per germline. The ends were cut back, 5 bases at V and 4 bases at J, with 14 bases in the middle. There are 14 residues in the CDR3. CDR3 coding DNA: TGTGCCAGCAGCCGCAAGGGGGGCGCAGAGACCCAGTACTTC. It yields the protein CASSRKGGAETQYF.

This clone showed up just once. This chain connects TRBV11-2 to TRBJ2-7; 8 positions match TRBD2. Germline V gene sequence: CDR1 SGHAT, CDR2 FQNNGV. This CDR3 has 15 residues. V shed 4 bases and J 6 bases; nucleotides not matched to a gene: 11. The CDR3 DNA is TGTGCCAGCAGCTCTGTCAGCGGGAGTCGTCTCGAGCAGTACTTC. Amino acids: CASSSVSGSRLEQYF. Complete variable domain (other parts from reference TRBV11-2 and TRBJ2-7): EAGVAQSPRYKIIEKRQSVAFWCNPISGHATLYWYQQILGQGPKLLIQFQNNGVVDDSQLPKDRFSAERLKGVDSTLKIQPAKLEDSAVYLCASSSVSGSRLEQYFGPGTRLTVT.

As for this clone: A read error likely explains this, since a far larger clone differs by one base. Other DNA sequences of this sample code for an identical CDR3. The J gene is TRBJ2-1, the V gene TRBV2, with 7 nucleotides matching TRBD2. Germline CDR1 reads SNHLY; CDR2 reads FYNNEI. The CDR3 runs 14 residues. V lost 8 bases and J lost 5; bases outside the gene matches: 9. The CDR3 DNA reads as TGTGCCAGCCGGGCGGGAGCTAGCCACAATGAGCAGTTCTTC. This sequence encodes CASRAGASHNEQFF.

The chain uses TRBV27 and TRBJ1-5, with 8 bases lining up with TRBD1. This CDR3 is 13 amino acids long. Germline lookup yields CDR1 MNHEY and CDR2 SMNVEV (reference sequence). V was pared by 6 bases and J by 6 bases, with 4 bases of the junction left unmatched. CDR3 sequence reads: CASRRTGFQPQHF. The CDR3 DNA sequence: TGTGCCAGCAGACGGACAGGGTTTCAGCCCCAGCATTTT.

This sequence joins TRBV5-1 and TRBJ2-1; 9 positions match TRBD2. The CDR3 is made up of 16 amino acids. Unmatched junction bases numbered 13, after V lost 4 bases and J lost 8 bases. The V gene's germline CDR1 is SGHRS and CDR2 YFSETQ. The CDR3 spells CASSRLAVGGHDEQFF. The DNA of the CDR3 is TGCGCCAGCAGCCGACTAGCGGTCGGAGGGCACGATGAGCAGTTCTTC. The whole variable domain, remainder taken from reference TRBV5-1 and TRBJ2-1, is KAGVTQTPRYLIKTRGQQVTLSCSPISGHRSVSWYQQTPGQGLQFLFEYFSETQRNKGNFPGRFSGRQFSNSRSEMNVSTLELGDSALYLCASSRLAVGGHDEQFFGPGTRLTVL.

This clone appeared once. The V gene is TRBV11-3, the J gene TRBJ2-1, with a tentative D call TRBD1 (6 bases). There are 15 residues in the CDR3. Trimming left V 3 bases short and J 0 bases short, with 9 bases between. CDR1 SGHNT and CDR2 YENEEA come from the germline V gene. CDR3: CASSFSGDSYNEQFF. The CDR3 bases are TGTGCCAGCAGCTTTTCAGGGGACTCCTACAATGAGCAGTTCTTC. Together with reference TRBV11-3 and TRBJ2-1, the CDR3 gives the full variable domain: EAGVVQSPRYKIIEKKQPVAFWCNPISGHNTLYWYLQNLGQGPELLIRYENEEAVDDSQLPKDRFSAERLKGVDSTLKIQPAELGDSAVYLCASSFSGDSYNEQFFGPGTRLTVL.

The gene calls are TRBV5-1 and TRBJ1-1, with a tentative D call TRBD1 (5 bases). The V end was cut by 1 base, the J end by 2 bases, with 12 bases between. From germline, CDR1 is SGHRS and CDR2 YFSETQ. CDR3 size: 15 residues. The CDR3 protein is CASSLIGRGNTEAFF. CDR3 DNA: TGCGCCAGCAGCTTGATTGGTAGGGGAAACACTGAAGCTTTCTTT.

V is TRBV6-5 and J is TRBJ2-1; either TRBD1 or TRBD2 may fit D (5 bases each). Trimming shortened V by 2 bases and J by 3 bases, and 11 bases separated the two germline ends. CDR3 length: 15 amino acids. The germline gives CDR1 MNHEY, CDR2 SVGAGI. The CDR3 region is CASSYRDGGYNEQFF. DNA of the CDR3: TGTGCCAGCAGTTACCGGGACGGAGGCTACAATGAGCAGTTCTTC.

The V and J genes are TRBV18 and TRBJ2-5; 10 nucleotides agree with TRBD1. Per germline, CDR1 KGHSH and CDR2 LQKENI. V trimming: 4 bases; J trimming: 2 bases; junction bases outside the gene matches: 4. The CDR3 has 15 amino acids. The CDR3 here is CASSHGTGAQETQYF. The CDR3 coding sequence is TGTGCCAGCTCACACGGGACAGGGGCGCAAGAGACCCAGTACTTC.